The entry below describes one TCR beta chain. There are 20 residues in the CDR3. J gave up 0 bases and V 2 bases, and 14 bases lay outside the gene matches. CDR1 and CDR2 (germline): SGHDN, FVKESK. This entry comes from a study of blood T cell repertoires in COVID-19. How the authors handled the data: Scientists estimated how many nucleated cells there were by amplifying reference gene primers. Method: immunoSEQ multiplex PCR; TCRdb's copy keeps in-frame clones and lacks some. D and trimming come from the DNA, and the V and J calls and clone size come from that table. The sample lists about 87,000 clones, around 75% seen once, with around 4.2% in the top ten.

This sequence joins TRBV14 and TRBJ1-5; TRBD1 matches 9 bases. The source is a woman aged 45-59 years with acute or convalescent COVID-19. Specimen: peripheral blood. CDR3: CASSQLDLRTGANSNQPQHF. The CDR3 DNA sequence: TGTGCCAGCAGCCAACTTGATTTAAGGACAGGGGCGAATAGCAATCAGCCCCAGCATTTT.